The following is a TCR beta chain sequence with its context. Its cognate antigen is unknown. The data belong to a study of cytomegalovirus exposure and HLA in healthy donors. Study in general: The 550 to 800 first-cohort repertoires and the 130 or so validation repertoires shared the same platform, a later analysis reported. Study conclusions and caveats: It was reportedly the case that the classifier diagnosed cytomegalovirus status with high specificity and sensitivity.

Using immunoSEQ multiplex PCR, the repertoire was profiled, and TCRdb retains in-frame clones only, with some absent. The data contain about 110,000 clones, more than 70% of them singletons. The donors were in the roughly 130-subject validation cohort, distinct from the approximately 700-subject first cohort. CDR1 SGHDT and CDR2 YYEEEE come from the germline V gene. J gave up 3 bases and V 2 bases, and 16 bases lay outside the gene matches. This CDR3 is 18 amino acids long. The sequencing input was PBMCs. This receptor was identified in a young woman in good health and CMV-seronegative. The genes are TRBV5-6 and TRBJ2-7; TRBD1 aligns across 8 bases. CDR3 DNA: TGTGCCAGCAGCTTAGAATTCGGTTCCACAGGGGGGCTCTACGAGCAGTACTTC. This encodes CASSLEFGSTGGLYEQYF.